These 28 T cell receptor beta chains were all obtained from the same sample, sequenced in a study of CD8+CD57+ T cells in acquired aplastic anemia. Genomic DNA, serving as template, underwent TCR beta VDJ and CDR3 profiling. TCRdb called the reads again in MiXCR, with one record for every CDR3 protein. The repertoire holds around 170,000 distinct CDR3 sequences, with approximately 45% as singletons. The material sequenced was sorted CD4+, CD8+, or CD8+CD57+ T cells (not recorded which) from PBMCs. These receptors were taken from a human donor in good health.

The chain joins TRBV7-9 to TRBJ1-2, with D tentatively TRBD1 (6 bases). The V gene's germline CDR1 is SEHNR and CDR2 FQNEAQ (reference sequence). Between the trimmed V and J ends, which lost 3 bases and 3 bases, there was a span of 11 bases. CDR3 length: 14 residues. The CDR3 DNA is TGTGCCAGCAGCTTGGAGGGGGACTACTATGGCTACACCTTC. Protein product: CASSLEGDYYGYTF.

The chain recombines TRBV29-1 with TRBJ1-1; D is perhaps TRBD1 (5 bases). V lost 4 bases to trimming and J lost 0 bases, with 18 bases between them. Germline lookup yields CDR1 SQVTM and CDR2 ANQGSEA. This CDR3 has 16 residues. The CDR3, as DNA: TGCAGCGTTGTCGGTACGTTAGGGGACGTGAACACTGAAGCTTTCTTT. This sequence encodes CSVVGTLGDVNTEAFF.

This clonotype has ten or more counts. The chain uses TRBV5-1 and TRBJ2-7, with 7 bases that match TRBD2. Germline CDR1 is SGHRS and CDR2 is YFSETQ. The length of the CDR3 is 15 residues. V trimming: 0 bases; J trimming: 3 bases; junction bases outside the gene matches: 6. In nucleotides, the CDR3 is TGCGCCAGCAGCTTGGGCGGGAGTAAGGTCTACGAGCAGTACTTC. As protein: CASSLGGSKVYEQYF. Combining the CDR3 with reference TRBV5-1 and TRBJ2-7 gives the whole variable domain KAGVTQTPRYLIKTRGQQVTLSCSPISGHRSVSWYQQTPGQGLQFLFEYFSETQRNKGNFPGRFSGRQFSNSRSEMNVSTLELGDSALYLCASSLGGSKVYEQYFGPGTRLTVT.

This clonotype showed up many times. This chain uses TRBV29-1 with TRBJ2-1, with 10 bases matching TRBD2. Trimming at V came to 3 bases and at J to 2 bases, leaving 7 bases not matched to a gene. The germline V gene has CDR1 SQVTM and CDR2 ANQGSEA. The CDR3 contains 16 residues. The DNA for the CDR3 is TGCAGCGTTGACGAGGGACTAGCGATCACCTACAATGAGCAGTTCTTC. Residues: CSVDEGLAITYNEQFF.

Turning to this clonotype: A read error may be the cause here, since a much bigger clone is one base away. V gene TRBV9 combines with J gene TRBJ2-3; 7 bases map to TRBD1. Per the germline V gene, CDR1 is SGDLS and CDR2 is YYNGEE. This CDR3 region has 16 residues. J gave up 1 base and V 4 bases, and 9 bases lay outside the gene matches. The DNA of the CDR3 is TGTGCCAGCAGCTCGCGGAAACAGGGGTGCACAGATACGCAGTATTTT. This gives the protein CASSSRKQGCTDTQYF.

This clonotype was counted at least ten times. The gene calls are TRBV2 and TRBJ1-1; D uncertain. CDR3 length equals 13 residues. With 6 bases removed from V and 1 base from J, the gap between germline ends came to 9 bases. Per the germline V gene, CDR1 is SNHLY and CDR2 is FYNNEI. CDR3 DNA sequence: TGTGCCAGCAGCTGGGTGGGGAACACTGAAGCTTTCTTT. It translates to CASSWVGNTEAFF. Combining the CDR3 with reference TRBV2 and TRBJ1-1 gives the whole variable domain EPEVTQTPSHQVTQMGQEVILRCVPISNHLYFYWYRQILGQKVEFLVSFYNNEISEKSEIFDDQFSVERPDGSNFTLKIRSTKLEDSAMYFCASSWVGNTEAFFGQGTRLTVV.

This clonotype was seen just once. V usage is TRBV9 and J usage is TRBJ2-3; 7 bases match TRBD2. The CDR3 totals 16 residues. The germline V gene encodes CDR1 SGDLS and CDR2 YYNGEE. J was trimmed by 6 bases and V by 4 bases; bases with no gene match: 14. CDR3 residues: CASSQGYGRPTDTQYF. The CDR3 nucleotides are TGTGCCAGCAGCCAAGGGTACGGGAGGCCGACCGATACGCAGTATTTT.

This clonotype appeared many times. The chain couples TRBV6-4 to TRBJ1-2; the D is unclear. The germline V and J ends were trimmed by 0 bases and 8 bases, with 7 bases remaining between them. CDR3 length: 12 amino acids. Looked up from germline, CDR1 is MRHNA and CDR2 is SNTAGT. CDR3: CASSDSGVGYTF. Written as DNA, the CDR3 is TGTGCCAGCAGTGACTCAGGAGTCGGCTACACCTTC.

The genes are TRBV20-1 and TRBJ1-4; D is undetermined. Germline CDR1 and CDR2: DFQATT and SNEGSKA (reference sequence). Trimming stripped 5 bases from V and 5 bases from J, with 12 bases between. The CDR3 is 13 residues long. CDR3 in amino acids: CSAVHAFNEKLFF. Written as DNA, the CDR3 is TGCAGTGCTGTTCATGCGTTCAATGAAAAACTGTTTTTT.

This clonotype was counted ten times or more. The J gene is TRBJ1-2, the V gene TRBV14, with TRBD1 matching 7 bases. V shed 4 bases and J 4 bases; nucleotides not matched to a gene: 6. This CDR3 spans 14 amino acids. CDR1 is SGHDN, CDR2 FVKESK, per germline. CDR3 DNA sequence: TGTGCCAGCAGCCGCCTAGGACAGGCCTATGGCTACACCTTC. Protein: CASSRLGQAYGYTF.

The chain uses TRBV7-8 and TRBJ1-5; no clear D. The germline gives CDR1 SGHVS, CDR2 FQNEAQ. V was shortened by 8 bases and J by 3 bases, with 11 bases between the two germline ends. This CDR3 comprises 13 residues. CDR3 residues: CASSGEINQPQHF. The CDR3 DNA reads as TGTGCCAGCTCGGGCGAGATCAATCAGCCCCAGCATTTT.

The V and J genes are TRBV19 and TRBJ2-6; no definite D call. The germline V and J ends were trimmed by 3 bases and 4 bases, with 4 bases remaining between them. The germline CDR1 and CDR2 sequences are LNHDA and SQIVND (reference sequence). This CDR3 comprises 13 residues. Written as DNA, the CDR3 is TGTGCCAGTAGTATGTGGGGGGCCAACGTCCTGACTTTC. Encoded protein: CASSMWGANVLTF.

The rearrangement uses TRBV28 and TRBJ1-5; 7 bases agree with TRBD1. The trim removed 5 bases at V and 6 bases at J, leaving 16 bases unmatched. The CDR3 loop spans 17 amino acids. Germline V gives CDR1 MDHEN, CDR2 SYDVKM. The DNA for the CDR3 is TGTGCCAGCAGTCCACCCTACAGGGGCGTTTGGAGTCAGCCCCAGCATTTT. This codes for CASSPPYRGVWSQPQHF. Complete variable domain (other parts from reference TRBV28 and TRBJ1-5): DVKVTQSSRYLVKRTGEKVFLECVQDMDHENMFWYRQDPGLGLRLIYFSYDVKMKEKGDIPEGYSVSREKKERFSLILESASTNQTSMYLCASSPPYRGVWSQPQHFGDGTRLSIL.

The rearrangement uses TRBV2 and TRBJ2-7; TRBD1 is a possible D gene (5 bases). Germline V gives CDR1 SNHLY, CDR2 FYNNEI. V dropped 4 bases and J dropped 0 bases, with 16 bases sitting between them. The CDR3 is 16 residues long. The CDR3 bases are TGTGCCAGCAGTGGGTACGCAGGGTCCTCCTCCTACGAGCAGTACTTC. This sequence encodes CASSGYAGSSSYEQYF.

This clonotype showed up just once. The chain links TRBV20-1 to TRBJ2-7; 10 bases match TRBD2. J lost 4 bases, V lost 5 bases, and 8 bases had no gene match. This CDR3 has 14 amino acids. The germline V gene has CDR1 DFQATT and CDR2 SNEGSKA (reference sequence). CDR3 in DNA: TGCAGTGCTCGGCGGGGGACTAGCGCTTACGAGCAGTACTTC. Translating gives CSARRGTSAYEQYF.

The chain has TRBV2 and TRBJ1-3, with D unresolved. The CDR3 spans 13 residues. Per germline, CDR1 SNHLY and CDR2 FYNNEI. The V end lost 8 bases, the J end lost 3 bases, and 11 bases lay between the germline ends. The CDR3 spells CASGNGNGNTIYF. Here the CDR3 DNA reads TGTGCCAGCGGTAATGGGAATGGAAACACCATATATTTT.

This chain joins TRBV10-3 and TRBJ2-1; 11 positions match TRBD2. Per germline, CDR1 ENHRY and CDR2 SYGVKD. The trim removed 10 bases at V and 6 bases at J, leaving 8 bases unmatched. This CDR3 comprises 14 residues. In nucleotides, the CDR3 is TGTGCCAGCCAGACTAGCGGGGTAAGCAATGAGCAGTTCTTC. Translated: CASQTSGVSNEQFF.

The chain couples TRBV6-1 to TRBJ1-1, with 7 bases that match TRBD1. The CDR3 totals 15 residues. Germline V gene lookup returns CDR1 MNHNS and CDR2 SASEGT. The ends lost 8 bases at V and 5 bases at J; junction bases unmatched: 14. The CDR3 coding sequence is TGTGCCAGCTCACCATACAGGGGCGAAGAGACTGAAGCTTTCTTT. Its protein product is CASSPYRGEETEAFF.

The chain links TRBV10-3 to TRBJ2-1, with D possibly matching TRBD2 (6 bases). V was cut by 4 bases and J by 5 bases, with 12 bases left in between. This CDR3 spans 14 amino acids. Germline V lookup: CDR1 ENHRY, CDR2 SYGVKD. Written as DNA, the CDR3 is TGTGCCATCAGTGCATTTAGCGGTAACAATGAGCAGTTCTTC. Residues: CAISAFSGNNEQFF.

V usage is TRBV29-1 and J usage is TRBJ1-1, with D possibly being TRBD1 (6 bases). Germline V gene sequence: CDR1 SQVTM, CDR2 ANQGSEA. Trimming took off 7 bases at V and 4 bases at J, with 13 bases between the two ends. This CDR3 region has 12 residues. CDR3 in amino acids: CSGSGRGTEAFF. CDR3 sequence (DNA): TGCAGCGGTTCGGGCAGGGGCACTGAAGCTTTCTTT. Together with reference TRBV29-1 and TRBJ1-1, the CDR3 gives the full variable domain: SAVISQKPSRDICQRGTSLTIQCQVDSQVTMMFWYRQQPGQSLTLIATANQGSEATYESGFVIDKFPISRPNLTFSTLTVSNMSPEDSSIYLCSGSGRGTEAFFGQGTRLTVV.

This clonotype has at least ten counts. The chain couples TRBV5-5 to TRBJ2-1; 8 bases are a match to TRBD2. The CDR3 runs to 15 residues. The germline V gene has CDR1 SGHKS and CDR2 YYEKEE (reference sequence). V shed 3 bases, J shed 6 bases, and the junction held 8 bases outside the gene matches. In nucleotides, the CDR3 is TGTGCCAGCAGCTGGAAACTAGCGGAGATCAATGAGCAGTTCTTC. It codes for CASSWKLAEINEQFF.

This sequence joins TRBV24-1 and TRBJ2-1; D not resolved. CDR1 KGHDR and CDR2 SFDVKD come from the germline V gene. CDR3 length equals 16 residues. V lost 2 bases and J lost 0, with 10 bases in between. The CDR3 region has the DNA TGTGCCACCAGTGATTCTGAAAGCCGCTCCTACAATGAGCAGTTCTTC. Amino acids: CATSDSESRSYNEQFF.

This clonotype was counted a single time. V gene TRBV15 combines with J gene TRBJ2-5, with no clear D. Trimming took 4 bases from V and 2 from J, leaving 11 bases between them. This CDR3 comprises 14 residues. Germline values: CDR1 LNHNV, CDR2 YYDKDF (reference sequence). CDR3 region: CATSTGPSQETQYF. The CDR3, as DNA: TGTGCCACCAGCACAGGACCGTCGCAAGAGACCCAGTACTTC.

This clonotype occurred many times. The CDR3 region is CASLQGARAFF. The CDR3 nucleotides are TGTGCCAGCTTACAGGGGGCAAGGGCTTTCTTT. V and J are TRBV19 and TRBJ1-1; the match to TRBD1 covers 9 bases. The CDR3 is made up of 11 amino acids. V was pared by 9 bases and J by 11 bases, with 7 bases of the junction left unmatched. CDR1 is LNHDA, CDR2 SQIVND, per germline (reference sequence).

The V gene is TRBV10-2, the J gene TRBJ2-1; weak D call: TRBD2 (5 bases). CDR3 length equals 14 residues. The germline V gene has CDR1 WSHSY and CDR2 SAAADI. The V end was cut by 2 bases, the J end by 6 bases, with 11 bases between. The CDR3 DNA sequence: TGCGCCAGCAGTGAGAGCACAGAGGGCAATGAGCAGTTCTTC. Protein sequence: CASSESTEGNEQFF.

This clonotype occurred many times. The chain joins TRBV15 to TRBJ2-5; D is tentatively TRBD1 or TRBD2 (5 bases each). CDR1 and CDR2 (germline): LNHNV, YYDKDF (reference sequence). The CDR3 spans 15 residues. V was pared by 0 bases and J by 4 bases, with 12 bases between. CDR3 DNA sequence: TGTGCCACCAGCAGAGATGTGGCAGGGAGAGAGACCCAGTACTTC. It is translated as CATSRDVAGRETQYF.

This clonotype has a count of ten or more. V is TRBV15 and J is TRBJ2-7; D possibly uses TRBD1 or TRBD2 (5 bases each). Germline V gene sequence: CDR1 LNHNV, CDR2 YYDKDF (reference sequence). V was trimmed by 5 bases and J by 4 bases, leaving 15 bases between them. The CDR3 runs to 14 residues. The CDR3 nucleotides are TGTGCCACCAGCCTTACGGGGCAGGTGTACGAGCAGTACTTC. Its translation: CATSLTGQVYEQYF.

This clonotype was observed a handful of times. The rearrangement joins TRBV10-1 to TRBJ2-1; no clear D. Germline CDR1 reads WNHNN; CDR2 reads SYGVQD (reference sequence). Trimming removed 4 bases at V and 4 bases at J, with 8 bases between. CDR3 length: 13 residues. CDR3 in DNA: TGCGCCAGCAGTGGGCCAGATTACAATGAGCAGTTCTTC. Translated, it gives CASSGPDYNEQFF.